This TCR beta chain appears in the sequencing data of a study of CD8 T cells in Susac syndrome. Findings and caveats of the study: Acknowledgment was made by the study that its TCR sequencing and HLA analysis involved a relatively small number of individuals.

Sequencing of TCR beta was performed on blood CD8+ and CD4+ T cells. Through negative isolation, CD4+ and CD8+ T cells were obtained, while TEMRA cells were enriched using FACS. As concerns this clonotype: Its target is unknown.

The RNA, roughly 0.45 to 1 ug, was put through reverse transcription using random hexamers. TCRdb fed the immunoSEQ multiplex PCR reads into MiXCR, producing one record per CDR3 protein. The table records roughly 180,000 distinct CDR3 sequences, over 90% of them present only once. The V gene's germline CDR1 is SGHNT and CDR2 YYREEE (reference sequence). With 4 bases removed from V and 7 bases from J, the gap between germline ends came to 15 bases. This CDR3 comprises 13 residues. The sequenced sample consisted of CD4+ T cells from PBMCs. The chain couples TRBV5-4 to TRBJ2-7; D uncertain. The clonotype originates from a human donor with Susac syndrome. CDR3 loop: CASSLPSRSEQYF. The DNA of the CDR3 is TGTGCCAGCAGCCTCCCCTCCAGATCGGAGCAGTACTTC.